Listed here are 27 T cell receptor beta chains from one sample, sequenced in a study of blood T cell repertoires in COVID-19. Assay used: immunoSEQ multiplex PCR; TCRdb lists only in-frame clones, some missing. Of under 250,000 clones listed, roughly 83% are singletons. The sample consisted of peripheral blood. The receptors originated from a woman aged 70-85 years with active or convalescent COVID-19.

The chain combines TRBV30 with TRBJ2-7, with TRBD1 identical over 7 bases. The V gene end was trimmed by 5 bases and the J gene end by 3 bases; junction bases not matched to a gene: 7. The CDR3 covers 13 residues. Germline values: CDR1 GTSNPN, CDR2 SVGIG (reference sequence). This chain's CDR3 is CAWRTGTVYEQYF. For the CDR3, the DNA is TGTGCCTGGCGCACCGGGACAGTCTACGAGCAGTACTTC.

The V call is TRBV7-3, the J call TRBJ2-5, with D tentatively TRBD2 (7 bases). Germline CDR1 reads SGHTA; CDR2 reads FQGTGA. V lost 4 bases, J lost 4 bases, and 13 bases lay in between. CDR3 length: 14 amino acids. In DNA, the CDR3 is TGTGCCAGCAGCTCACAGGGAGGGGGAGAGACCCAGTACTTC. Translated: CASSSQGGGETQYF.

With regard to this clone: At one end the junction does not follow the germline gene, possibly because of a read error. The chain combines TRBV7-2 with TRBJ1-2; D is possibly TRBD1 (6 bases). There are 13 residues in the CDR3. Per germline, CDR1 SGHTA and CDR2 FQGNSA. The CDR3 spells CASSSGPGVLRIF. CDR3 coding DNA: TGTGCCAGCAGCTCCGGGCCAGGGGTATTGAGAATCTTC.

This chain links TRBV27 with TRBJ2-3; D possibly corresponds to TRBD2 (6 bases). The germline V and J ends were trimmed by 3 bases and 3 bases, with 13 bases remaining between them. Germline CDR1 is MNHEY and CDR2 is SMNVEV (reference sequence). The length of the CDR3 is 15 residues. In DNA, the CDR3 is TGTGCCAGCAGTTTTGGTCGGGGGATAACAGATACGCAGTATTTT. It codes for CASSFGRGITDTQYF.

This chain connects TRBV18 to TRBJ1-1; 9 nucleotides align to TRBD1. Losses at the gene ends were 3 bases for V and 6 bases for J; bases not matched to a gene: 2. Per the germline V gene, CDR1 is KGHSH and CDR2 is LQKENI. The CDR3 extends over 13 amino acids. CDR3: CASSPTGGPEAFF. The DNA of the CDR3 is TGTGCCAGCTCACCTACAGGGGGCCCTGAAGCTTTCTTT. The full variable domain, completed using reference TRBV18 and TRBJ1-1, is NAGVMQNPRHLVRRRGQEARLRCSPMKGHSHVYWYRQLPEEGLKFMVYLQKENIIDESGMPKERFSAEFPKEGPSILRIQQVVRGDSAAYFCASSPTGGPEAFFGQGTRLTVV.

CDR3 in amino acids: CASSIQGSNQPQHF. In DNA, the CDR3 is TGTGCCAGTAGTATTCAGGGATCCAATCAGCCCCAGCATTTT. The J gene is TRBJ1-5, the V gene TRBV19; D is possibly TRBD1 (5 bases). Germline loops: CDR1 LNHDA, CDR2 SQIVND (reference sequence). Trimming left V 3 bases short and J 3 bases short, with 9 bases between. The length of the CDR3 is 14 residues.

This chain uses TRBV10-2 with TRBJ2-5; TRBD1 matches 9 bases. The CDR3 is 14 amino acids. Germline trimming cut 8 bases from V and 4 bases from J; bases unmatched to any gene: 8. Germline CDR1 WSHSY, CDR2 SAAADI. DNA of the CDR3: TGCGCCAGCCAACAGGGGGCGACCCTAGAGACCCAGTACTTC. Amino acid sequence: CASQQGATLETQYF.

This chain uses TRBV27 with TRBJ1-6; perhaps TRBD1 as D (6 bases). The V gene's germline CDR1 is MNHEY and CDR2 SMNVEV (reference sequence). The CDR3 has 17 amino acids. The V gene lost 3 bases and the J gene lost 7 bases, with 19 bases spanning the gap. For the CDR3, the DNA is TGTGCCAGCAGTTTTAATCCAGTTGGCAGGGGCAATTCACCCCTCCACTTT. Protein: CASSFNPVGRGNSPLHF.

V gene TRBV6-4 combines with J gene TRBJ2-6, with a possible D match to TRBD1 (6 bases). Per the germline V gene, CDR1 is MRHNA and CDR2 is SNTAGT. With 4 bases removed from V and 0 bases from J, the gap between germline ends came to 13 bases. This CDR3 is built from 17 residues. CDR3 amino acids: CASSAGVGNSGANVLTF. The CDR3 DNA reads TGTGCCAGCAGTGCAGGGGTGGGGAACTCTGGGGCCAACGTCCTGACTTTC.

This clone was observed a few times. The V call is TRBV7-2, the J call TRBJ2-5, with 7 bases fitting TRBD2. V trimming: 4 bases; J trimming: 1 base; junction bases outside the gene matches: 3. The length of the CDR3 is 14 residues. CDR1 is SGHTA and CDR2 is FQGNSA in the germline V gene. Here the CDR3 DNA reads TGTGCCAGCAGCTGGCAGCGGGGCCAAGAGACCCAGTACTTC. This sequence encodes CASSWQRGQETQYF.

The V gene is TRBV6-5, the J gene TRBJ2-3; 8 positions agree with TRBD2. Trimming took 5 bases from V and 4 from J; bases not matched to a gene: 5. Germline CDR1 and CDR2: MNHEY and SVGAGI. CDR3 size: 14 residues. CDR3 loop: CASSTPAGADTQYF. The CDR3 DNA is TGTGCCAGCAGTACCCCAGCGGGGGCAGATACGCAGTATTTT.

This clone was recorded once. This chain connects TRBV11-3 to TRBJ1-4, with unresolved D. Germline CDR1 and CDR2: SGHNT and YENEEA. V was clipped by 5 bases and J by 4 bases, with 11 bases between them. The CDR3 spans 14 residues. The CDR3 reads CASSLVRLNEKLFF. The CDR3 bases are TGTGCCAGCAGCCTGGTGAGGCTTAATGAAAAACTGTTTTTT.

The chain recombines TRBV19 with TRBJ2-2; the match to TRBD1 covers 9 bases. Losses at the gene ends were 2 bases for V and 3 bases for J; bases not matched to a gene: 1. CDR1 is LNHDA, CDR2 SQIVND, per germline (reference sequence). The CDR3 length is 15 residues. The chain's CDR3 is CASSIRTGDTGELFF. CDR3 nucleotide sequence: TGTGCCAGTAGTATAAGGACAGGGGACACCGGGGAGCTGTTTTTT.

This clone was seen ten or more times. The V and J genes are TRBV29-1 and TRBJ1-1; a weak D match, TRBD1 (6 bases). V was pared by 7 bases and J by 4 bases, with 19 bases between. Germline CDR1 is SQVTM and CDR2 is ANQGSEA. The CDR3 runs 14 residues. CDR3: CSAPREGERTEAFF. The CDR3 region has the DNA TGCAGCGCTCCACGTGAGGGGGAGCGCACTGAAGCTTTCTTT.

The V call is TRBV2, the J call TRBJ2-1; TRBD1 matches at 10 bases. Looked up from germline, CDR1 is SNHLY and CDR2 is FYNNEI. V lost 9 bases and J lost 2; bases outside the gene matches: 4. CDR3 size: 14 residues. The CDR3 sequence: CASGQGETYNEQFF. Written as DNA, the CDR3 is TGTGCCAGTGGACAGGGGGAGACCTACAATGAGCAGTTCTTC.

There are a few counts of this clone. This chain links TRBV7-9 with TRBJ2-7; the match to TRBD2 covers 12 bases. CDR1 SEHNR and CDR2 FQNEAQ come from the germline V gene (reference sequence). This CDR3 has 14 amino acids. After removal of 3 bases from V and 5 bases from J, the junction contained 2 bases not matched to a gene. CDR3 coding DNA: TGTGCCAGCAGCTTGACTAGCGGGAGCAACGAGCAGTACTTC. Its protein product is CASSLTSGSNEQYF.

The chain has TRBV4-3 and TRBJ2-7, with TRBD2 matching over 9 bases. With 0 bases clipped from V and 2 bases from J, the junction kept 14 bases outside the gene matches. The CDR3 has 19 residues. CDR1 is LGHNA, CDR2 YSLEER, per germline. This chain's CDR3 is CASSQDSRLAGDYTYEQYF. Here the CDR3 DNA reads TGCGCCAGCAGCCAAGATTCGAGGTTAGCGGGGGACTATACCTACGAGCAGTACTTC.

This chain links TRBV6-6 with TRBJ2-2; 9 positions agree with TRBD1. With 8 bases clipped from V and 5 bases from J, the junction kept 12 bases outside the gene matches. The germline V gene encodes CDR1 MNHNY and CDR2 SVGAGI (reference sequence). The CDR3 totals 16 residues. The CDR3 loop reads CASGTGGGRWTGELFF. The CDR3 nucleotides are TGTGCCAGCGGTACAGGGGGCGGGAGATGGACCGGGGAGCTGTTTTTT.

This clone has a handful of counts. J is TRBJ2-3 and V is TRBV6-5, with D unresolved. In germline, CDR1 is MNHEY, CDR2 SVGAGI. The V gene lost 6 bases and the J gene lost 5 bases, with 9 bases spanning the gap. The CDR3 is 12 residues long. CDR3 nucleotide sequence: TGTGCCAGCAGCCAATCGAGAGATACGCAGTATTTT. This gives the protein CASSQSRDTQYF.

This clone was seen only once. The chain employs TRBV5-1 and TRBJ2-5; TRBD2 is a possible D gene (6 bases). Trimming removed 10 bases at V and 2 bases at J, with 21 bases between. Germline loops: CDR1 SGHRS, CDR2 YFSETQ. The CDR3 consists of 15 residues. This CDR3 is CAGRPGLPGQETQYF. The DNA of the CDR3 is TGCGCCGGAAGACCGGGACTCCCTGGACAAGAGACCCAGTACTTC.

V and J are TRBV6-1 and TRBJ2-2; 11 positions match TRBD2. V lost 4 bases to trimming and J lost 1 base; unmatched junction nucleotides: 5. Germline-derived CDR1 and CDR2 are MNHNS and SASEGT. The CDR3 covers 17 residues. The CDR3 DNA sequence: TGTGCCAGCAGTGGGGGGACTAGCGGAGGGAACACCGGGGAGCTGTTTTTT. Translated, it gives CASSGGTSGGNTGELFF.

The gene calls are TRBV18 and TRBJ1-4, with D perhaps matching TRBD1 (5 bases). This CDR3 is built from 14 residues. The germline CDR1 and CDR2 sequences are KGHSH and LQKENI. V gave up 6 bases and J gave up 4 bases, with 12 bases separating them. The CDR3 spells CASSPGRGNEKLFF. The CDR3, as DNA: TGTGCCAGCTCGCCTGGAAGGGGTAATGAAAAACTGTTTTTT.

The rearrangement joins TRBV27 to TRBJ1-1; maybe TRBD1 (6 bases). Between the trimmed V and J ends, which lost 8 bases and 0 bases, there was a span of 13 bases. Germline CDR1 MNHEY, CDR2 SMNVEV (reference sequence). CDR3 length: 14 residues. DNA of the CDR3: TGTGCCAGCCGGTGGGGGGGCCTGAACACTGAAGCTTTCTTT. It translates to CASRWGGLNTEAFF.

This chain connects TRBV7-2 to TRBJ2-7; 9 bases fit TRBD2. Germline CDR1 reads SGHTA; CDR2 reads FQGNSA. The CDR3 sequence is 14 residues long. The V gene end was trimmed by 5 bases and the J gene end by 4 bases; junction bases not matched to a gene: 6. The CDR3 region has the DNA TGTGCCAGCAGCATCGGACTAGCGCCGTACGAGCAGTACTTC. Amino acid sequence: CASSIGLAPYEQYF.

This clone occurred once. The V call is TRBV5-1, the J call TRBJ2-3; D may be TRBD1 (6 bases). The V and J ends lost 4 bases and 4 bases respectively, with 16 bases between them. CDR3 length equals 15 residues. Per the germline V gene, CDR1 is SGHRS and CDR2 is YFSETQ. CDR3 protein: CASSPEGQSADTQYF. For the CDR3, the DNA is TGCGCCAGCAGCCCTGAGGGACAAAGCGCAGATACGCAGTATTTT.

The chain links TRBV5-1 to TRBJ1-2; D uncertain. The CDR3 loop spans 14 amino acids. CDR1 and CDR2 from the germline V gene are SGHRS and YFSETQ. Trimming removed 0 bases at V and 1 base at J, with 7 bases between. The CDR3 protein is CASSLAGINYGYTF. The DNA for the CDR3 is TGCGCCAGCAGCTTGGCCGGGATTAACTATGGCTACACCTTC.

This clone came up once. This chain uses TRBV5-6 with TRBJ2-1; maybe TRBD1 (6 bases). The CDR3 covers 15 residues. The V and J ends lost 2 bases and 4 bases respectively, with 13 bases between them. Germline V gene data show CDR1 as SGHDT and CDR2 as YYEEEE. The chain's CDR3 is CASSFKRQEYNEQFF. In DNA, the CDR3 is TGTGCCAGCAGCTTCAAGAGACAGGAGTACAATGAGCAGTTCTTC. The full variable domain, with the rest looked up from reference TRBV5-6 and TRBJ2-1, is DAGVTQSPTHLIKTRGQQVTLRCSPKSGHDTVSWYQQALGQGPQFIFQYYEEEERQRGNFPDRFSGHQFPNYSSELNVNALLLGDSALYLCASSFKRQEYNEQFFGPGTRLTVL.